This T cell receptor (beta chain) was identified in a study of cytomegalovirus exposure and HLA in healthy donors listed by TCRdb under 2017. For context, the study as a whole: An earlier analysis of several hundred of the donors reported 250 to 300 Gb of sequence data and about 100 million unique TCR beta sequences from approximately 180 million T cells. Using immunosequencing, the study profiled T cell repertoires from around 680 subjects and related those repertoires to cytomegalovirus serostatus. Typing coverage differed by locus: A, B, C, DRB1 and DQB1 were typed in roughly 620-630 donors, DQA1 in 522, DPA1 in 600 to 610, and DPB1 in 400 to 490. The study aimed to test whether signatures of past pathogen exposure could be identified by cataloging public T cell receptors. Among about 400 genotyped donors of the cohort, an average of about 240,000 unique TCR beta nucleotide sequences was sequenced per donor, of which about 19% were non-productive. In addition to the first cohort of roughly 700 subjects, a separate validation cohort of approximately 120 different subjects was used. Genome-wide SNP genotypes for about 65% of the roughly 700 donors were used in a later genetic analysis, which treated that subset as a discovery cohort. Among the roughly 410 genotyped donors, more than 70% belonged to the genetic ancestry cluster associated with self-reported Caucasian donors. An earlier analysis of 587 of the donors used high-throughput TCR beta sequencing to judge whether each TCR beta V gene segment behaved as functional or pseudogenic. Every repertoire in the discovery cohort had been generated on one and the same sequencing platform. In a later analysis, previously published TCR beta repertoires from several hundred donors were re-analyzed and high-resolution HLA genotyping was added so that TCR occurrence patterns could be studied. Both class I and class II loci were covered by HLA typing, at four-digit resolution. An early release covering some 640 HLA-typed donors comprised roughly 300 gigabases of sequencing data and tens of millions of unique TCR sequences. A few DR-DQ haplotypes were treated as single units for association and clustering because of strong linkage in the cohort. The later analysis used no new phenotypic data to find candidate immune exposures, relying instead on TCR beta sequences and their occurrence across donors. The study combined high-throughput TCR immunosequencing, statistical association of individual TCRs with disease status, and machine learning to predict cytomegalovirus infection status. Donor age, sex, ethnicity and CMV serostatus were compiled alongside the repertoire data. What the study reported, not specific to this receptor: It was suggested by the authors that the approach could potentially be generalized to other disease states and immunological phenotypes. A further reported finding was that TCR beta sequences accurately predicted the HLA-A and HLA-B alleles for most subjects in the first cohort. A later analysis found that most CMV-associated TCR beta chains appeared HLA-restricted, with HLA associations seemingly driven largely by CMV exposure. CMV serostatus was the only immune exposure information available for the cohort. According to a later analysis, TCR association rates differed among HLA loci, with DRB1 alleles showing the most associated TCRs and HLA-C alleles showing the fewest. Strong co-occurrence of HLA alleles, especially DR and DQ, made assigning TCR associations to individual alleles difficult. In a later analysis, HLA-associated TCR beta chains showed more clonal expansion and lower generation probabilities than non-associated chains that were equally common. According to a later genetic analysis, donors in an Asian-associated ancestry cluster had fewer N-insertions in productive TCRs than the approximately 700-donor mean. At a false discovery rate of 0.05, a later analysis linked some 18,000 TCR beta sequences to specific HLA alleles. Sequencing depth was assumed to be roughly uniform across donors in the presence/absence analyses, though that assumption may not hold. Over 15 rarely observed V segments, including chromosome 9 orphons, were excluded from the earlier analysis of just under 600 of the donors because counts were too low. This cohort had only TCR beta chains sequenced, and the lack of alpha or paired-chain data limited which features could be detected. In the study, some 160 TCR beta chains were listed as associated with cytomegalovirus. An earlier analysis of some 560 of the donors showed that most TCR beta V segments appeared in productive rearrangements either about 87% or about 30% of the time, which broadly matched IMGT annotations. A few of the identified cytomegalovirus-associated TCR beta chains were confirmed in vitro to be specific for cytomegalovirus antigens. A later genetic analysis associated a missense DCLRE1C variant with V-gene and J-gene trimming of TCR beta chains, and an independent cohort replicated the association. Because HLA typing was missing for some donors at each locus, association tests included only the typed subset. In both the original and validation cohorts, the classifier was reported to diagnose cytomegalovirus status with high specificity and sensitivity. A group of highly shared sequence variants was considered likely to be a technical artifact of the sequencing pipeline. Linkage disequilibrium might explain the correlated functional status among segregating V segments, but an unknown experimental factor could not be ruled out. In a later analysis, several top co-occurrence clusters were reported to appear linked to parvovirus B19, influenza, CMV and Epstein-Barr virus. While some public TCRs were present in many individuals, most TCR sequences turned up only very rarely across donors.

A note on this clone: The antigen it binds to is not known.

Library construction relied on the immunoSEQ multiplex PCR assay. For the multiplex PCR, a mixture combining 60 forward primers for TCR Vbeta segments and 13 reverse primers for TCR Jbeta segments was used. A multiplex PCR assay on genomic DNA amplified the CDR3 region of rearranged TCR beta genes. The Illumina HiSeq System was used to sequence the amplified TCR beta libraries as 87-base-pair reads. The study's own analysis went as follows. A later analysis tallied 75 million to 95 million unique TCR beta chains across the 610 or so repertoires, and around 12 million of those chains were shared by two or more donors. Raw reads were error-corrected and collapsed into unique sequences by a nearest-neighbor algorithm in which closely related sequences were merged to remove PCR and sequencing errors. To assign V, D and J gene segments, CDR3 sequences were aligned to IMGT reference sequences. For a sequence to be retained, at least a six-nucleotide match to both a V gene segment and a J gene segment was required. Rearrangements were classified as productive when the CDR3 lacked stop codons and remained in frame with V and J, and all other rearrangements were classified as non-productive. Following IMGT convention, CDR3 was defined as the stretch from the second conserved V-encoded cysteine up to the conserved J-encoded phenylalanine. In an earlier analysis of more than 550 of the donors, sequences lacking an unambiguous match to a single V gene segment were excluded. In an earlier analysis of 587 of the donors, V segments were called functional above 56.7% productive rearrangements and were called segregating when the between-donor standard deviation exceeded 5%. A statistical classification framework was developed to diagnose cytomegalovirus status using the catalog of TCR beta chain sequences. In a later analysis, V and J genes were assigned by comparing TCR nucleotide sequences against IMGT/GENE-DB human TR gene sequences. A later analysis assigned CDR3 sequences and most-parsimonious VDJ recombination scenarios with the TCRdist pipeline. In a later analysis, each TCR beta chain was defined by its CDR3 amino acid sequence together with its V-gene family, and reads without a unique V-gene family were excluded. To address suspected cross-contamination and a sequencing artifact, a later analysis removed over 500 highly shared, low-generation-probability nucleotide sequences. For each public chain, a later analysis derived a clonal expansion index from normalized ranks of inferred template counts within each repertoire. A later analysis computed generation probabilities with a VDJ recombination model fitted to out-of-frame rearrangements, and checked the results against IGoR. In a later analysis, hypergeometric tests were used to score TCR-TCR, TCR-HLA and TCR-CMV co-occurrence, with a repertoire-size bias correction applied to TCR pairs. In a later analysis, false discovery rates were estimated by permuting HLA or CMV assignments 20 times. In a later analysis, co-occurring TCRs were grouped with DBSCAN, and TCRdist sequence similarity was added when clustering was performed within HLA-allele-positive subsets. Repertoires with fewer than 30,000 or more than 120,000 public chains, plus five repertoires with anomalous nucleotide sharing, were excluded from co-occurrence clustering. Drawn from immuneACCESS, this table holds only the in-frame rearrangements with V and J called that TCRdb kept. Clones are partly lost; checked studies trace under half to an unresolved V gene and leave the rest unexplained. V and J calls and clone size are given by that table; D and trimming were obtained from the DNA. The sample table on file contains about 200,000 clones. Together, the top ten hold under 6.5% of the sample.

The cohort was made up of 500 to 800 healthy bone marrow donors. Cohort members were all nominally healthy when sampled, although unrecorded immune exposures were likely present. The donor tested CMV seronegative, placing the donor among the approximately 400 seronegative members of the cohort. A peripheral blood sample was collected from each donor, and TCR beta sequencing was performed on peripheral blood mononuclear cells. Genomic DNA was extracted from the blood cell samples with the Qiagen DNeasy Blood Extraction Kit. Sequenced: PBMCs. The source is a man aged 25 to 45 in good health and CMV-seronegative.

The nucleotide sequence is TGTGCCAGCAGTGAAGAAGGGTTTAGAGGGTCCAGCTACACCTTC. It translates as CASSEEGFRGSSYTF. The chain employs TRBV2 and TRBJ1-2, with the D gene uncertain. Spanning cysteine to phenylalanine, the CDR3 consists of 15 amino acids. Kept here is only the CDR3 DNA, which spans 45 bases and is read in frame from base 1. V is clipped by 1 base and J by 9 bases, and the sequence between their germline boundaries is 18 bases long. CDR1 and CDR2 (SNHLY, FYNNEI) derive from the germline V gene.